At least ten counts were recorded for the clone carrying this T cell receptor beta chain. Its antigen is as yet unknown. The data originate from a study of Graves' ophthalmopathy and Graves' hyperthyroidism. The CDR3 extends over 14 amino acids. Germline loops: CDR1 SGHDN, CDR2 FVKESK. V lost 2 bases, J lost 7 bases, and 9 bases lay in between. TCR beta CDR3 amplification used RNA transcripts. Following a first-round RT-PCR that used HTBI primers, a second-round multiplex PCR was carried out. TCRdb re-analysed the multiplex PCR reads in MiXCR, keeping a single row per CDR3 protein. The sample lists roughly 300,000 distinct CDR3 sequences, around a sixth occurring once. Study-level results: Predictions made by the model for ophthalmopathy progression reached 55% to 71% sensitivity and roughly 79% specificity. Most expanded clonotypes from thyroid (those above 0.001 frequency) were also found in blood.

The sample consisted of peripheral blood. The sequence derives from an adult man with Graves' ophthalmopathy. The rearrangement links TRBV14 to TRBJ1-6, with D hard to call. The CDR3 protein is CASSQFTANSPLHF. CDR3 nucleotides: TGTGCCAGCAGCCAATTTACAGCCAATTCACCCCTCCACTTT. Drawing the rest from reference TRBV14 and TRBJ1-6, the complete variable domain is EAGVTQFPSHSVIEKGQTVTLRCDPISGHDNLYWYRRVMGKEIKFLLHFVKESKQDESGMPNNRFLAERTGGTYSTLKVQPAELEDSGVYFCASSQFTANSPLHFGNGTRLTVT.